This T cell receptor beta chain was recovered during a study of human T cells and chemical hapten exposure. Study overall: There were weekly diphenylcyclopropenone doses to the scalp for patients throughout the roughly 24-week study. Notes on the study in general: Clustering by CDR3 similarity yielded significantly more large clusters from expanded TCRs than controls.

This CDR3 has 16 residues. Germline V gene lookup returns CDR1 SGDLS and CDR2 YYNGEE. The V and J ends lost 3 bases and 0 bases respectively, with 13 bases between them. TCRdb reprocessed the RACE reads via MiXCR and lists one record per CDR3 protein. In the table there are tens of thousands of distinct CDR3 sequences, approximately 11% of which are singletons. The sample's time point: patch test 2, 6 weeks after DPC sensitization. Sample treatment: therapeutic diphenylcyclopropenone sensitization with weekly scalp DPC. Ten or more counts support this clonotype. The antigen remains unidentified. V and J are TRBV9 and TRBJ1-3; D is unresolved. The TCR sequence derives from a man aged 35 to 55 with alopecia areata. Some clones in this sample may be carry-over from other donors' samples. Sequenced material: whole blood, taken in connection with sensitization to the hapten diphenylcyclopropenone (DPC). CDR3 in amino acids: CASSAVGAGSGNTIYF. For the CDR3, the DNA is TGTGCCAGCAGCGCCGTCGGCGCCGGCTCTGGAAACACCATATATTTT.